The sequence of this T cell receptor (beta chain) was determined in a study of T cells in Graves' hyperthyroidism and ophthalmopathy. Study summary: Peripheral blood samples were taken at initial diagnosis, prior to any treatment.

This clonotype was recorded many times. What it binds is not known. This CDR3 is built from 14 residues. CDR1 and CDR2 from the germline V gene are SEHNR and FQNEAQ (reference sequence). V was trimmed by 3 bases and J by 0 bases, leaving 6 bases between them. Whole-study results and caveats: Classification by a 13 V-J model distinguished ophthalmopathy from stable hyperthyroidism.

Investigators excluded patients with uncontrolled infection, other autoimmune disease, pregnancy or lactation. Researchers amplified the TCR beta CDR3 regions from RNA transcripts. Using the HTBI primer set, a first-round RT-PCR was run on the TCR CDR3. TCRdb redid the calling of the multiplex PCR reads with MiXCR, one entry per CDR3 protein. The repertoire has fewer than 450,000 distinct CDR3 sequences, around 20% of them found once; the top ten carry around 40%. Sample: blood. V is TRBV7-9 and J is TRBJ1-5; D ambiguous. The clonotype was recovered from a man aged 18 to 30 with Graves' ophthalmopathy. The CDR3 DNA sequence: TGTGCCAGCAGCTTGACAAATAGCAATCAGCCCCAGCATTTT. Amino acid sequence: CASSLTNSNQPQHF.